This T cell receptor beta chain was obtained from a study of cytomegalovirus exposure and HLA in healthy donors. Looking at the study overall: Early on, a data release was issued that held roughly 86 million unique TCRs from HLA-typed donors. Study-wide points: DRB1 had the most TCR associations and HLA-C the fewest, a later analysis found, with rates varying by HLA locus. Published work reported that the classifier diagnosed cytomegalovirus status with high specificity and sensitivity. Relative to the approximately 670-donor mean, N-insertions were reportedly fewer in an Asian-associated ancestry cluster in a later analysis.

With 6 bases removed from V and 7 bases from J, the gap between germline ends came to 18 bases. The length of the CDR3 is 14 residues. Germline V gene data show CDR1 as MNHNS and CDR2 as SASEGT. The study ran its PCR with 60 Vbeta and 13 Jbeta primers. The method was immunoSEQ multiplex PCR; TCRdb's version includes in-frame clones alone and lacks a portion of them. The repertoire holds about 140,000 clones, with roughly 77% as singletons. On this clone itself: Its antigen is still unknown.

V is TRBV6-1 and J is TRBJ2-5; a possible D gene is TRBD1 (6 bases). Sequencing was performed on PBMCs. The clonotype was recovered from a female donor in good health and CMV-seronegative. The CDR3, as DNA: TGTGCCAGCAGGCAACAGGGCCCGCCTGGGACCCAGTACTTC. Translated: CASRQQGPPGTQYF.